The entry that follows covers one T cell receptor (beta chain) sequence. The data were obtained in a study of blood T cell repertoires in COVID-19. About the research overall: The analysed material was cDNA or gDNA that came from T cells, B-cell-depleted T cells, or PBMCs.

Sequenced by immunoSEQ multiplex PCR; TCRdb stores in-frame clones only, minus some. Of approximately 77,000 clones in the sample, 76% were seen once. V dropped 5 bases and J dropped 7 bases, with 18 bases sitting between them. CDR3 length: 15 residues. The germline CDR1 and CDR2 sequences are SEHNR and FQNEAQ (reference sequence). This receptor was obtained from a man aged 70 or older with active or convalescent COVID-19. The chain is built from TRBV7-9 and TRBJ2-1; D not resolved. Sequencing was done on a sample of peripheral blood. The CDR3 loop is CASSTRRGRLNEQFF. CDR3 nucleotide sequence: TGTGCCAGCAGCACCCGCCGTGGTCGGTTGAATGAGCAGTTCTTC. The whole variable domain, filled in from reference TRBV7-9 and TRBJ2-1, reads DTGVSQNPRHKITKRGQNVTFRCDPISEHNRLYWYRQTLGQGPEFLTYFQNEAQLEKSRLLSDRFSAERPKGSFSTLEIQRTEQGDSAMYLCASSTRRGRLNEQFFGPGTRLTVL.